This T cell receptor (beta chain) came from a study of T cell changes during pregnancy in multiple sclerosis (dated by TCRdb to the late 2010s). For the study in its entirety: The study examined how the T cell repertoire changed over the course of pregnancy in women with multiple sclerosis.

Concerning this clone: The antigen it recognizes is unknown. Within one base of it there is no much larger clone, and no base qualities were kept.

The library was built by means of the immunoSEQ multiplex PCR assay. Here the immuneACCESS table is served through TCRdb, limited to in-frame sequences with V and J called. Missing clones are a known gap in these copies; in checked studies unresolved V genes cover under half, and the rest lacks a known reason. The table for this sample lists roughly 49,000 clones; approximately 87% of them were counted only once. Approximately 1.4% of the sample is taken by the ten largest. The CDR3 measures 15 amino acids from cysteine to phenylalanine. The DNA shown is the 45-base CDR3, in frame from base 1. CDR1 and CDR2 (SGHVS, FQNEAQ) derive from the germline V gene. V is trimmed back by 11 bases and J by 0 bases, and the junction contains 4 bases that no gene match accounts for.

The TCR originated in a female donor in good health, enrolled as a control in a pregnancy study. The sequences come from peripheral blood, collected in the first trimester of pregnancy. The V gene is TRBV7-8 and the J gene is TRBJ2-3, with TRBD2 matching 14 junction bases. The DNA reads TGTGCCTCGGGACTAGCGGGGGCTAGCACAGATACGCAGTATTTT. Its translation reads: CASGLAGASTDTQYF.